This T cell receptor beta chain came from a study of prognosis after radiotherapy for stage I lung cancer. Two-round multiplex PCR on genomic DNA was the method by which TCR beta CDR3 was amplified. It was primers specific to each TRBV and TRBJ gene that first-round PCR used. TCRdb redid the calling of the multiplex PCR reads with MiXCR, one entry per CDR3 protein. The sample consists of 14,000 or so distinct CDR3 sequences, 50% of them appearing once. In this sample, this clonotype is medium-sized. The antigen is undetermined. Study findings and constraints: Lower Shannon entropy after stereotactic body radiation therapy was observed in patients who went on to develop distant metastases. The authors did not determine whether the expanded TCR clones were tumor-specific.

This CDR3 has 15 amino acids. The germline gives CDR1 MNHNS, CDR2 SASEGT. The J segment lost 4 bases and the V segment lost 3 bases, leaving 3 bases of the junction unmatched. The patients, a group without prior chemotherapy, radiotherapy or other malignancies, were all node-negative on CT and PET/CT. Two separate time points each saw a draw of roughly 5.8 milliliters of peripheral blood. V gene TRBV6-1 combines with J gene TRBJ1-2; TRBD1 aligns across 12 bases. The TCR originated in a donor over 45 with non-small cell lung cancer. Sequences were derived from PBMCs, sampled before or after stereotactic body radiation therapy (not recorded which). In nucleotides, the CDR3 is TGTGCCAGCAGTGAGGGGACAGGGGGCTTCTATGGCTACACCTTC. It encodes CASSEGTGGFYGYTF.